The T cell receptor beta chain under discussion was sequenced for a study of blood T cell repertoires in COVID-19. Study overall: Both acute and convalescent COVID-19 samples were obtained from the United States, Italy and Spain. T cells, B-cell-depleted T cells, or PBMCs supplied cDNA or gDNA.

Germline CDR1 reads SQVTM; CDR2 reads ANQGSEA. The CDR3 runs 15 residues. V lost 4 bases and J lost 4, with 19 bases in between. Per the study methods: Amplified reference gene primers provided the basis for estimating nucleated cell counts. Libraries were prepared by immunoSEQ multiplex PCR; TCRdb keeps only in-frame clonotypes and omits some of them. V, J and clone size reflect that table, while D and trimming were determined from the DNA. Here the sample spans more than 140,000 clones, roughly 88% being singletons. The source is an older woman with acute or convalescent COVID-19. Sequencing was done on a sample of peripheral blood. The chain uses TRBV29-1 and TRBJ1-2; D is perhaps TRBD1 (5 bases). The DNA of the CDR3 is TGCAGCGTTGCTAACACCAGGGAAGCCGTCTATGGCTACACCTTC. It codes for CSVANTREAVYGYTF.